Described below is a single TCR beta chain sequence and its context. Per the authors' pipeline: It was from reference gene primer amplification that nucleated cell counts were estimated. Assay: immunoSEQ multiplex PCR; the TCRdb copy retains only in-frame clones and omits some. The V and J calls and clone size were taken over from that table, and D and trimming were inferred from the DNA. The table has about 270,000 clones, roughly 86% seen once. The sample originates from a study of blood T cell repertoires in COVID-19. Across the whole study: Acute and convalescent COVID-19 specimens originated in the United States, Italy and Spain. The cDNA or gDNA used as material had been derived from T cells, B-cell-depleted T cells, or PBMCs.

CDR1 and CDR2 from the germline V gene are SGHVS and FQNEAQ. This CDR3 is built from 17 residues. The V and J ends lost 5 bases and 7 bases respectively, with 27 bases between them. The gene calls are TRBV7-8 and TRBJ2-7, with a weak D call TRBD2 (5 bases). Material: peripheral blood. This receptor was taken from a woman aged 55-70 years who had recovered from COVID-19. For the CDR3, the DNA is TGTGCCAGCAGCATTTTAGGAGCATCGGGGATCCGTGTTGAGCAGTACTTC. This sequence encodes CASSILGASGIRVEQYF.